The 8 T cell receptor beta chains below come from one sample, sequenced in a study of CD8+CD57+ T cells in acquired aplastic anemia. Genomic DNA was employed as the template in profiling TCR beta VDJ and CDR3. TCRdb independently ran MiXCR on the reads; one entry per CDR3 protein. In the table there are approximately 220,000 distinct CDR3 sequences, roughly half of which are singletons. Sequencing was done on patients that had shown CD8+CD57+ cell expansion by flow cytometry. The specimen sequenced was sorted CD4+, CD8+, or CD8+CD57+ T cells (not recorded which) from PBMCs. Every receptor here comes from a human donor with aplastic anemia.

Details on this clonotype: A clone one base away is much larger, so this may be a read error. The chain has TRBV6-5 and TRBJ2-7; D call uncertain. The V gene lost 4 bases and the J gene lost 3 bases, with 10 bases spanning the gap. This CDR3 contains 13 residues. The germline gives CDR1 MNHEY, CDR2 SVGAGI. The CDR3 protein is CASSLAAGYEQYF. The CDR3 DNA reads as TGTGCCAGCAGTTTGGCTGCAGGCTACGAGCAGTACTTC.

The rearrangement links TRBV9 to TRBJ1-2, with 8 positions matching TRBD1. Germline V gives CDR1 SGDLS, CDR2 YYNGEE. V lost 5 bases and J lost 1; bases outside the gene matches: 1. The CDR3 extends over 13 amino acids. DNA of the CDR3: TGTGCCAGCAGGGGACAGGTTAACTATGGCTACACCTTC. It yields the protein CASRGQVNYGYTF.

This clonotype appeared many times. V usage is TRBV6-2 or TRBV6-3 and J usage is TRBJ2-7; D is undetermined. The V and J ends lost 7 bases and 2 bases respectively, with 9 bases between them. CDR1 is MNHEY and CDR2 is SVGEGT in the germline V gene. This CDR3 is 12 amino acids long. As DNA, the CDR3 is TGTGCCAGCACATCGGAGACCTACGAGCAGTACTTC. Amino acid sequence: CASTSETYEQYF.

This rearrangement joins TRBV7-9 to TRBJ2-5; 7 bases line up with TRBD1. The end of the DNA fits TRBJ2-7 better, so the J call may be wrong. Germline V gene lookup returns CDR1 SEHNR and CDR2 FQNEAQ (reference sequence). CDR3 length: 14 amino acids. Here the CDR3 reads CASSPSGQIYEQYF. As DNA, the CDR3 is TGTGCCAGCAGCCCATCGGGACAGATCTACGAGCAGTACTTC.

The table lists this clonotype with many counts. V and J are TRBV20-1 and TRBJ2-5; 7 bases are a match to TRBD2. Per germline, CDR1 DFQATT and CDR2 SNEGSKA (reference sequence). With V trimmed by 3 bases and J by 4 bases, 11 bases remained unmatched. The CDR3 has 15 residues. CDR3 residues: CSARLLTSQGETQYF. The CDR3 DNA is TGCAGTGCTAGGCTTCTGACTAGCCAAGGAGAGACCCAGTACTTC.

This clonotype was counted at least ten times. The CDR3 nucleotides read TGTGCCAGCAGTTTTAACGGGGCTGGTGGGGCCAACGTCCTGACTTTC. Protein sequence: CASSFNGAGGANVLTF. This chain joins TRBV12-3 or TRBV12-4 and TRBJ2-6; D is tentatively TRBD1 or TRBD2 (5 bases each). The CDR3 is 16 amino acids. V lost 3 bases to trimming and J lost 3 bases, with 12 bases between them.

This clonotype was picked up a small number of times. The chain employs TRBV3-1 and TRBJ2-5; 9 nucleotides match TRBD2. Trimming took 6 bases from V and 5 from J; bases not matched to a gene: 13. Germline CDR1 is LGHDT and CDR2 is YNNKEL (reference sequence). The CDR3 has 16 amino acids. CDR3 nucleotide sequence: TGTGCCAGCAGTTTGGTTTCGCGGGAGGGTCGGGAGACCCAGTACTTC. This translates into CASSLVSREGRETQYF.

J is TRBJ2-7 and V is TRBV2, with 7 bases matching TRBD2. Germline CDR1 and CDR2: SNHLY and FYNNEI. The CDR3 runs 15 residues. Trimming took 4 bases from V and 3 from J; bases not matched to a gene: 9. The CDR3 spells CASSGGGEEFYEQYF. The DNA for the CDR3 is TGTGCCAGCAGTGGGGGAGGGGAGGAATTCTACGAGCAGTACTTC. The entire variable domain, with the rest obtained from reference TRBV2 and TRBJ2-7, is as follows: EPEVTQTPSHQVTQMGQEVILRCVPISNHLYFYWYRQILGQKVEFLVSFYNNEISEKSEIFDDQFSVERPDGSNFTLKIRSTKLEDSAMYFCASSGGGEEFYEQYFGPGTRLTVT.